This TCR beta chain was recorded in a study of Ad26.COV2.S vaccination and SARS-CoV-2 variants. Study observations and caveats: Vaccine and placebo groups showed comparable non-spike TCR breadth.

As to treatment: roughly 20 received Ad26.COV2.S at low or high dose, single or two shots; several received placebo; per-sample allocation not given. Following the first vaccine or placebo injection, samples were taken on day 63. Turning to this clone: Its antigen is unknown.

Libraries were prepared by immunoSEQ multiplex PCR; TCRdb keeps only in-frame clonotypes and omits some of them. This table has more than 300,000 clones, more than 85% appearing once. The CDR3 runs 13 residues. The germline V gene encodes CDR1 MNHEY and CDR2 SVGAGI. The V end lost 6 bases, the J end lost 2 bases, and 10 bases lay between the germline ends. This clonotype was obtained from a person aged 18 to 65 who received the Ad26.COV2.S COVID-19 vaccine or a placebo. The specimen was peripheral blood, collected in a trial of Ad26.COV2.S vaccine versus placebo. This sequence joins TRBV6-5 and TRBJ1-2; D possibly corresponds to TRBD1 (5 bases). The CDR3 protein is CASRQTVNYGYTF. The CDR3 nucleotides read TGTGCCAGCAGACAGACAGTGAACTATGGCTACACCTTC.